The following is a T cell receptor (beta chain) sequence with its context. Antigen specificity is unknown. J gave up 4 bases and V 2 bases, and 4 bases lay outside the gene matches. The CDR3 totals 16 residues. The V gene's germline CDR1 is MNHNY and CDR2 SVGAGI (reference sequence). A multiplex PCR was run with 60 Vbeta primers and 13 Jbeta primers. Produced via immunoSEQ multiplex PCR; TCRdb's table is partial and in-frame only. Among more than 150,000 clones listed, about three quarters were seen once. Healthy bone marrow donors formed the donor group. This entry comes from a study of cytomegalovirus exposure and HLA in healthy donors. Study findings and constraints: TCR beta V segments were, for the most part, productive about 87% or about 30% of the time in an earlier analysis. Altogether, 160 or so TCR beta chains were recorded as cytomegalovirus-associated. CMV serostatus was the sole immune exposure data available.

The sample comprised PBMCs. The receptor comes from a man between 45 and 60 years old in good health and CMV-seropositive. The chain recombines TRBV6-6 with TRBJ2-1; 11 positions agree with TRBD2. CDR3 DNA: TGTGCCAGCAGTTACCCGCTAGCGGGGGGATACAATGAGCAGTTCTTC. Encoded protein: CASSYPLAGGYNEQFF.